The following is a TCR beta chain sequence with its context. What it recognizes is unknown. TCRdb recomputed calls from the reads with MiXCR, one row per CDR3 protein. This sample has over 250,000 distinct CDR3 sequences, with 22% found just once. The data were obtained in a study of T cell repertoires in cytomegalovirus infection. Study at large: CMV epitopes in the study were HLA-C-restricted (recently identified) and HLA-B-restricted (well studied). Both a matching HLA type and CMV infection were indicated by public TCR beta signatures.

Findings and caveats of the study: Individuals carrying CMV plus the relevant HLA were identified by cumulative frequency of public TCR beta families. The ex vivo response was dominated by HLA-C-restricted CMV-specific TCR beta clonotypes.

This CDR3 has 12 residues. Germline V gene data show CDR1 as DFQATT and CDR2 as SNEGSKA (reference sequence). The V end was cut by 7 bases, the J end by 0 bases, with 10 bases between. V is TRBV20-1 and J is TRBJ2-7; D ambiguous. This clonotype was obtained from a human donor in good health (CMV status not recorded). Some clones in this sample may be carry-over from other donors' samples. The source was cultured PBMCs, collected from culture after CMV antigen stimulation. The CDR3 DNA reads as TGCAGTGTCGGACGCCCCTCCTACGAGCAGTACTTC. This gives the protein CSVGRPSYEQYF.